These 9 T cell receptor beta chains share one sample of origin, sequenced in a study of blood T cell repertoires in COVID-19. Generated by immunoSEQ multiplex PCR, the TCRdb table keeps only in-frame clones and is missing some. The sample consists of roughly 150,000 clones, over 90% of them appearing once. What was sequenced was peripheral blood. Receptors originate from a woman aged 60-75 years with COVID-19, enrolled during active disease.

The chain carries TRBV6-6 and TRBJ1-1; perhaps TRBD1 as D (6 bases). This CDR3 contains 13 residues. Germline CDR1 reads MNHNY; CDR2 reads SVGAGI (reference sequence). V dropped 4 bases and J dropped 2 bases, with 8 bases sitting between them. In DNA form, the CDR3 reads TGTGCCAGCAGTTCGGACAGAAACACTGAAGCTTTCTTT. Translating gives CASSSDRNTEAFF.

V and J are TRBV6-5 and TRBJ1-6; D might be TRBD1 (6 bases). The V gene's germline CDR1 is MNHEY and CDR2 SVGAGI. V lost 0 bases, J lost 10 bases, and 13 bases lay in between. The CDR3 totals 15 residues. For the CDR3, the DNA is TGTGCCAGCAGTTACTCTCAGTTTAGGGGGTCACCCCTCCACTTT. This codes for CASSYSQFRGSPLHF.

The V call is TRBV5-1, the J call TRBJ1-1; 7 bases map to TRBD1. V was clipped by 1 base and J by 5 bases; unmatched bases: 2. There are 13 residues in the CDR3. Germline CDR1 SGHRS, CDR2 YFSETQ. The chain's CDR3 is CASSLQGETEAFF. Here the CDR3 DNA reads TGCGCCAGCAGCTTGCAGGGGGAAACTGAAGCTTTCTTT.

This chain joins TRBV7-9 and TRBJ1-2; tentative D call: TRBD1 (6 bases). Trimming cost V 5 bases and J 2 bases, with 15 bases left between them. Germline V CDR1 and CDR2: SEHNR, FQNEAQ (reference sequence). This CDR3 has 15 residues. The CDR3 reads CASSPRGGGNYGYTF. CDR3 DNA sequence: TGTGCCAGCAGCCCTCGTGGGGGGGGCAACTATGGCTACACCTTC.

The chain has TRBV3-1 (or the pseudogene TRBV3-2) and TRBJ1-2; TRBD1 might be the D (6 bases). The CDR3 spans 15 residues. The germline gives CDR1 LGHDT, CDR2 YNNKEL (reference sequence). Between the trimmed V and J ends, which lost 4 bases and 0 bases, there was a span of 12 bases. This CDR3 reads CASSRTADANYGYTF. The CDR3 nucleotides are TGTGCCAGCAGCCGGACAGCGGATGCTAACTATGGCTACACCTTC.

V gene TRBV4-1 combines with J gene TRBJ1-5; D not certain. The germline V and J ends were trimmed by 0 bases and 0 bases, with 12 bases remaining between them. The CDR3 is 17 residues long. Germline V gene data show CDR1 as MGHRA and CDR2 as YSYEKL. The CDR3 nucleotides are TGCGCCAGCAGCCAAGAGGCGAGCGTCTATAGCAATCAGCCCCAGCATTTT. This codes for CASSQEASVYSNQPQHF.

This clone is a singleton in its sample. The chain carries TRBV5-1 and TRBJ1-5, with D possibly matching TRBD1 (6 bases). Germline CDR1 is SGHRS and CDR2 is YFSETQ. The CDR3 consists of 14 residues. Trimming removed 5 bases at V and 3 bases at J, with 12 bases between. CDR3 coding DNA: TGCGCCAGCAGAGACACAGGGAACAATCAGCCCCAGCATTTT. Amino acid sequence: CASRDTGNNQPQHF.

The chain recombines TRBV2 with TRBJ1-3, with a tentative D call TRBD1 (5 bases). The CDR3 length is 15 residues. V lost 2 bases and J 0 bases, leaving 8 bases between the germline ends. Germline V gives CDR1 SNHLY, CDR2 FYNNEI. The CDR3 bases are TGTGCCAGCAGTGAACTGCAGGGCTCTGGAAACACCATATATTTT. It specifies CASSELQGSGNTIYF.

This sequence joins TRBV24-1 and TRBJ2-1; 8 nucleotides line up with TRBD1. The V and J ends lost 3 bases and 0 bases, in that order; junction bases with no gene match: 3. The CDR3 is 16 residues long. The germline gives CDR1 KGHDR, CDR2 SFDVKD. CDR3 sequence reads: CATSDAGGPSYNEQFF. The CDR3 nucleotides read TGTGCCACCAGTGATGCAGGGGGCCCCTCCTACAATGAGCAGTTCTTC.